The T cell receptor (beta chain) described here comes from a study of cytomegalovirus exposure and HLA in healthy donors. Study-level results: By HLA locus, TCR association rates varied in a later analysis, with DRB1 showing the most and HLA-C the fewest. Most CMV-associated TCR beta chains appeared HLA-restricted in a later analysis.

For this clone: Its antigen remains unidentified.

The CDR3 is 16 residues long. V shed 3 bases and J shed 0 bases, with 9 bases lying between them. Per the germline V gene, CDR1 is SGHTA and CDR2 is FQGNSA. Vbeta (60) and Jbeta (13) primers were used in the PCR. The data were produced by immunoSEQ multiplex PCR, yet TCRdb's version contains in-frame clones alone and is incomplete. The profile shows 150,000 to 200,000 clones, roughly three quarters of them singletons. J is TRBJ1-6 and V is TRBV7-2; the D is unclear. The source of this sequence is a man aged 55-75 years in good health and CMV-seronegative. Sequencing used PBMCs. In nucleotides, the CDR3 is TGTGCCAGCAGCTTGAACGGTTTCTCCTATAATTCACCCCTCCACTTT. It translates to CASSLNGFSYNSPLHF.